This is a list of T cell receptor beta chains from one sample in a study of tumor T cells in aggressive B-cell lymphoma. Sequencing was performed with immunoSEQ multiplex PCR; in TCRdb, only in-frame clones are kept and a portion is missing. The repertoire holds 9,500 to 10,000 clones, with about 82% as singletons. Sequenced sample: tumor tissue. The receptors stem from an adult with diffuse large B cell lymphoma. CDR3s include the opening cysteine and the closing phenylalanine or tryptophan. Fields, in order: clone size, CDR3 length, J gene, D gene, V gene, CDR3 DNA, CDR3 protein. A D gene is named only where the DNA matches it firmly. Not all rows give a size; the values are once, few, many and, for expanded clones, a class.

>NA|11|TRBJ1-1|NA|TRBV29-1
TGCAGCGCCCGGGAGGGGGCTGAAGCTTTCTTT
CSAREGAEAFF
>NA|14|TRBJ1-6|NA|TRBV28
TGTGCCAGCAAGGGCGGGAGGACTAATTCACCCCTCCACTTT
CASKGGRTNSPLHF
>few|18|TRBJ2-1|TRBD2|TRBV4-3
TGCGCCAGCAGCAGAGGGACTAGCGGGACCTCCTCCTACAATGAGCAGTTCTTC
CASSRGTSGTSSYNEQFF
>NA|16|TRBJ2-7|TRBD1|TRBV6-5
TGTGCCAGCAGTTATACAAGAACCGGGACAGGGAATGAGCAGTACTTC
CASSYTRTGTGNEQYF
>NA|12|TRBJ2-7|NA|TRBV7-9
TGTGCCAGCAGTTCGGGAACTTACGAGCAGTACTTC
CASSSGTYEQYF
>few|14|TRBJ1-1|NA|TRBV6-5
TGTGCCAGCAGCCAACGGCCAACAAGCGCCGAAGCTTTCTTT
CASSQRPTSAEAFF
>few|16|TRBJ2-5|TRBD1|TRBV5-5
TGTGCCAGCAGCTTGGTACAGGGGATGAGGCAAGAGACCCAGTACTTC
CASSLVQGMRQETQYF
>NA|13|TRBJ2-7|TRBD1|TRBV6-5
TGTGCCAGCAGTCGACAGGGATGGAGCGAGCAGTACTTC
CASSRQGWSEQYF
>once|15|TRBJ2-7|TRBD1|TRBV28
TGTGCCAGCACTCGGCGGGACAGGGTAGGTTACGAGCAGTACTTC
CASTRRDRVGYEQYF
>NA|14|TRBJ1-1|NA|TRBV14
TGTGCCAGCAGCCACTTACACCGGAACACTGAAGCTTTCTTT
CASSHLHRNTEAFF
>NA|13|TRBJ2-2|TRBD1|TRBV30
TGTGCCTGGAGTCCGACAGGGTTCGGGGAGCTGTTTTTT
CAWSPTGFGELFF
>NA|19|TRBJ2-7|NA|TRBV21-1
TGTGCCAGCATAAGGGGCAGGGTAGGACGGGAGTTTTATTTCTACGAGCAGTACTTC
CASIRGRVGREFYFYEQYF
>NA|11|TRBJ2-1|NA|TRBV27
TGTGCCAGCAAGAACTTCCTTGTGGAGTTCTTC
CASKNFLVEFF
>NA|15|TRBJ1-4|NA|TRBV6-5
TGTGCCAGCAGGACCCTCGGCAGGGGAGAGGAAAAACTGTTTTTT
CASRTLGRGEEKLFF
>NA|12|TRBJ2-7|NA|TRBV7-8
TGTGCCAGCAGCTTAGACAGGGCCGAGCAGTACTTC
CASSLDRAEQYF
>NA|14|TRBJ2-7|TRBD1|TRBV19
TGTGCCAGCCAGGACAGGGCAGGGCTCTACGAGCAGTACTTC
CASQDRAGLYEQYF
>NA|15|TRBJ1-5|TRBD1|TRBV19
TGTGCCAGTAGTATAGCCCGGACAGGGTATCAGCCCCAGCATTTT
CASSIARTGYQPQHF
>NA|16|TRBJ2-5|TRBD2|TRBV5-1
TGCGCCAGCAGCTTGGGACCTAGCGGTACGCAAGAGACCCAGTACTTC
CASSLGPSGTQETQYF
>once|15|TRBJ2-1|NA|TRBV29-1
TGCAGCGCCCAGGATTCAGGAGGCTCCTACAATGAGCAGTTCTTC
CSAQDSGGSYNEQFF
>once|15|TRBJ2-7|NA|TRBV9
TGTGCCAGCAGCGTAGGCCAAGCTCCCTCCTACGAGCAGTACTTC
CASSVGQAPSYEQYF
>few|12|TRBJ1-2|NA|TRBV10-3
TGTGCCATCAGTGGTACGGGGGGTGGCTACACCTTC
CAISGTGGGYTF
>NA|13|TRBJ2-1|NA|TRBV19
TGTGCCAGTGGGGGGACTTGGGGCAATGAGCAGTTCTTC
CASGGTWGNEQFF